This T cell receptor (beta chain) came from a study of blood T cells in healthy people across ages. Sample-barcoded 5' priming and a J-beta primer mix drove a second PCR of roughly 6 to 12 cycles. TCRdb reanalysed the 5' RACE reads using MiXCR and keeps one entry per CDR3 protein. The sample shows hundreds of thousands of distinct CDR3 sequences, around 52% of them seen only once. V lost 4 bases and J lost 6; bases outside the gene matches: 8. CDR1 is SEHNR and CDR2 is FQNEAQ in the germline V gene (reference sequence). This CDR3 spans 15 amino acids. This clonotype was obtained from a woman of 80 years or more in good health. The sequencing input was blood. The rearrangement links TRBV7-9 to TRBJ2-2, with 7 bases that match TRBD2. CDR3 protein: CASSYGLGGAGELFF. Here the CDR3 DNA reads TGTGCCAGCAGCTATGGACTAGGAGGGGCCGGGGAGCTGTTTTTT.